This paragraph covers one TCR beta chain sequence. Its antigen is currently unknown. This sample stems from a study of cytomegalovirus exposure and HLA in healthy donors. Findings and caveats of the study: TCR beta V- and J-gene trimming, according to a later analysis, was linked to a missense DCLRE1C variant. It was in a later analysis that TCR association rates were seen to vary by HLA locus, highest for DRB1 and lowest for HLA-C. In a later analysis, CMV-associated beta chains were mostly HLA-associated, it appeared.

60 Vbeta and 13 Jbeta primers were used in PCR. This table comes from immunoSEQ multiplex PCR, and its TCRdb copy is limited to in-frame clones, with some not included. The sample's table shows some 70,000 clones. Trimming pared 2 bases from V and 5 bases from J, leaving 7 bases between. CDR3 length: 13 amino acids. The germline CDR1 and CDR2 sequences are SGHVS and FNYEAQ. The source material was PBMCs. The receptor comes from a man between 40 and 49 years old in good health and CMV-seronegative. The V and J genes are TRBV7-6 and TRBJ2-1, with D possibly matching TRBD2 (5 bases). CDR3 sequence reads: CASSLSGNNEQFF. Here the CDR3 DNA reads TGTGCCAGCAGCTTATCCGGGAACAATGAGCAGTTCTTC.